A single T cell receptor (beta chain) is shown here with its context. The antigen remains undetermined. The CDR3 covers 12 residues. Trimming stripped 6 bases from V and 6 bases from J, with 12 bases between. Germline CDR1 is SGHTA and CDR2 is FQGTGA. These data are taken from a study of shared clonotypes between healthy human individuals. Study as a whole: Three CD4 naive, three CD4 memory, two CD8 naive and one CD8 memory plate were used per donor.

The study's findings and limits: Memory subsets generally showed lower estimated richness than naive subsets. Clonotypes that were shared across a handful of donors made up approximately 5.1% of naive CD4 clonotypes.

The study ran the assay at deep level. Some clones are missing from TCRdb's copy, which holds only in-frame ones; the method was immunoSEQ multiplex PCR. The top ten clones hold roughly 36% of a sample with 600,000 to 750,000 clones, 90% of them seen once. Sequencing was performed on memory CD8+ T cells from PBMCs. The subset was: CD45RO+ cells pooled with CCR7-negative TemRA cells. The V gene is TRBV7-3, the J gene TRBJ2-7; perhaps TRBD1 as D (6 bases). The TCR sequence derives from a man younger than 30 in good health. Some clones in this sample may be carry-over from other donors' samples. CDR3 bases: TGTGCCAGCAGACTCAACAGGGCCGAGCAGTACTTC. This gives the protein CASRLNRAEQYF.